The T cell receptor (beta chain) described here comes from a study of molecular identifiers for immune sequencing clone quantification. This clonotype appeared many times. TCRdb passed the PCR reads through MiXCR, listing each CDR3 protein once. The sample has 490,000 or so distinct CDR3 sequences, about 21% seen once. Deletions cut 3 bases from V and 2 bases from J, with 10 bases between. This CDR3 has 14 residues. Germline V gives CDR1 SEHNR, CDR2 FQNEAQ (reference sequence). Source material: naive CD8+ T cells from blood, with Jurkat cell RNA spiked in. Subset: FACS-sorted CD8+CD4-CCR7+CD45RA+ naive T cells. The chain carries TRBV7-9 and TRBJ2-5, with D possibly being TRBD1 (6 bases). The TCR was taken from a human donor in good health. Some libraries in this study had Jurkat cell RNA spiked in. CDR3 amino acids: CASSFSGVQETQYF. DNA for the CDR3: TGTGCCAGCAGCTTTTCAGGGGTTCAAGAGACCCAGTACTTC. The variable domain in full, with the rest retrieved from reference TRBV7-9 and TRBJ2-5, is DTGVSQNPRHKITKRGQNVTFRCDPISEHNRLYWYRQTLGQGPEFLTYFQNEAQLEKSRLLSDRFSAERPKGSFSTLEIQRTEQGDSAMYLCASSFSGVQETQYFGPGTRLLVL.